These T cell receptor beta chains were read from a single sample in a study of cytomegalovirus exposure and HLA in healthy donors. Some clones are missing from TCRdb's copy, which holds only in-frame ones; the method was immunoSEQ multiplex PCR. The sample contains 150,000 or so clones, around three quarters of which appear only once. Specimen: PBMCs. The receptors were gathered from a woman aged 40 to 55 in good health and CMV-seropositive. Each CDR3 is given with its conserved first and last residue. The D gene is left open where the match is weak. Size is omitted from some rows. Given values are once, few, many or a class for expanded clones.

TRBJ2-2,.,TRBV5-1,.,TGCGCCAGCAGCTCAGAGGGGGGGGACACCGGGGAGCTGTTTTTT,CASSSEGGDTGELFF
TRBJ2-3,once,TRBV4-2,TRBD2,TGTGCCAGCAGCCAAACCTCGCCGAGGACTAGTAATACAGATACGCAGTATTTT,CASSQTSPRTSNTDTQYF
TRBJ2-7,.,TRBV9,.,TGTGCCAGCAGCGTCCCGGCGGGGAGCTCCTACGAGCAGTACTTC,CASSVPAGSSYEQYF
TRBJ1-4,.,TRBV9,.,TGTGCCAGCAGCGTTCAGGGGCTAACTAATGAAAAACTGTTTTTT,CASSVQGLTNEKLFF
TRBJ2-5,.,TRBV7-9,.,TGTGCCAGCAGCTTAGGGTCCATCGGGGGGACCCAGTACTTC,CASSLGSIGGTQYF
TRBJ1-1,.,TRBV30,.,TGTGCCTGGATAGGCCCTGGCGGGGCTTTCTTT,CAWIGPGGAFF
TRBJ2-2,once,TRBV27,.,TGTGCCAGCAGCCAGTCACAGGGTACGTGGAACACCGGGGAGCTGTTTTTT,CASSQSQGTWNTGELFF
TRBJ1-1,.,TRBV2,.,TGTGCCAGCAGTGGGGGCCCAACGAACACTGAAGCTTTCTTT,CASSGGPTNTEAFF
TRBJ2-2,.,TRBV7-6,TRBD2,TGTGCCAGCAGCTTTAGCGGGGGGGGCGCCGGGGAGCTGTTTTTT,CASSFSGGGAGELFF
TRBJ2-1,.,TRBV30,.,TGTGCCTGGAGTCGGGAGAGCGCTGAGCAGTTCTTC,CAWSRESAEQFF
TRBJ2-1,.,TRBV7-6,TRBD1,TGTGCCAGCAGCTGGACAGGGGGAGGCGATGAGCAGTTCTTC,CASSWTGGGDEQFF
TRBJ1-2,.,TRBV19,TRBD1,TGTGCCAGTAGACAGTCCGGGACAGGGACTAACTATGGCTACACCTTC,CASRQSGTGTNYGYTF
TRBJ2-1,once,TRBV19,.,TGTGCCAGTAGTATTAGTCGGGGGGCACACAATGAGCAGTTCTTC,CASSISRGAHNEQFF
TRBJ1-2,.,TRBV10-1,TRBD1,TGCGCCAGCAGTGAGTCGGGACAGGGTATAGTGGTACATCCCTACTATGGCTACACCTTC,CASSESGQGIVVHPYYGYTF
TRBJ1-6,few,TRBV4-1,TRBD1,TGCGCCAGCAGCCAAGAGGTCCTACAGGGGAGGAGAAAATCACCCCTCCACTTT,CASSQEVLQGRRKSPLHF
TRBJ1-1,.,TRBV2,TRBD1,TGTGCCAGCAGTGGCCTCTTAGGGGGCAACACTGAAGCTTTCTTT,CASSGLLGGNTEAFF
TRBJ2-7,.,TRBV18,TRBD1,TGTGCCAGCTCACCACCGAGGGGGCCTCCCTACGAGCAGTACTTC,CASSPPRGPPYEQYF
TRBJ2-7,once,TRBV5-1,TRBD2,TGCGCCAGCAGCTTGGGGAGCGGGGATACCTACGAGCAGTACTTC,CASSLGSGDTYEQYF
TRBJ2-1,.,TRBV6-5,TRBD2,TGTGCCAGCAGTTATTTGGGCGGGGGGGCTAATGAGCAGTTCTTC,CASSYLGGGANEQFF
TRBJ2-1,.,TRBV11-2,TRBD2,TGTGCCAGCAGCTCACGCCCGGGACTGGCGGGGGGGGCCTACAATGAGCAGTTCTTC,CASSSRPGLAGGAYNEQFF
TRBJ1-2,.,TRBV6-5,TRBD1,TGTGCCAGCAGGACAGGGTGGGGATACGGCTACACCTTC,CASRTGWGYGYTF
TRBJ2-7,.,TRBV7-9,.,TGTTCCAGCAGCCCACCCGGGACTCTTAATACCCTCTTC,CSSSPPGTLNTLF
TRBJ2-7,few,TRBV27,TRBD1,TGTGCCAGCAGTAAACTGGGACAGGGGGCTAATTACGAGCAGTACTTC,CASSKLGQGANYEQYF
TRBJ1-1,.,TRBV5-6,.,TGTGCCAGCAGCCCGGTTTCGGTCACTGAAGCTTTCTTT,CASSPVSVTEAFF
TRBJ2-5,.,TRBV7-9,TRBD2,TGTTCCAGCAGCCAACCCGGGACTAGCGGGGGGTACCAAGAGACCCAGTACTTC,CSSSQPGTSGGYQETQYF
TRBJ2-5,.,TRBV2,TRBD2,TGTGCTAGCAAAGTGGGGAGGGTAGGAGAGACCCAGTACTTC,CASKVGRVGETQYF
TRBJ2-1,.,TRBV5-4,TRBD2,TGTGCCAGCAGCATAGCGGGGTATGACAATGAGCAGTTCTTC,CASSIAGYDNEQFF
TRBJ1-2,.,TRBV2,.,TGTGCCAGCACTGGAGCTAACTATGGCTACACCTTC,CASTGANYGYTF
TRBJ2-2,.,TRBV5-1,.,TGCGCCAGCAGCTTGACTTATGCGAACACCGGGGAGCTGTTTTTT,CASSLTYANTGELFF
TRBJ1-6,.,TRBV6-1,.,TGTGCCAGCGGTCAACAGACCTATAATTCACCCCTCCACTTT,CASGQQTYNSPLHF
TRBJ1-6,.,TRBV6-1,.,TGTGCCAGCAGTGAAGCCGGGGGGCAGGTGGACTTT,CASSEAGGQVDF
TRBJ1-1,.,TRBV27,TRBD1,TGTGCCAGCAGTTTAGAGACAGGGGGCGTATACACTGAAGCTTTCTTT,CASSLETGGVYTEAFF
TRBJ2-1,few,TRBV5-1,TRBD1,TGCGCCAGCAGCTTGGGACAGGGCGCCAATGAGCAGTTCTTC,CASSLGQGANEQFF
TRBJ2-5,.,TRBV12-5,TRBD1,TGTGCTAGTCAGGGGGATCAAGAGACCCAGTACTTC,CASQGDQETQYF
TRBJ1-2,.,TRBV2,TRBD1,TGTGCCAGCAGTCCCGGGACAGGGGACTATGGCTACACCTTC,CASSPGTGDYGYTF
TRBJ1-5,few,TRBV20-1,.,TGCAGTGCTTCGGGTGGGGAGGCCCAGCATTTT,CSASGGEAQHF
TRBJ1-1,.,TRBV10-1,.,TGCGCCAGCAGTGAGTCTCCATCCACTGAAGCTTTCTTT,CASSESPSTEAFF
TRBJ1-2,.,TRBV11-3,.,TGTGCCAGCAGCTTAGGAGGCCCTCTCTATGGCTACACCTTC,CASSLGGPLYGYTF
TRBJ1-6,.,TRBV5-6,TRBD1,TGTGCCAGCAGCTTGGCAGGGGGCTTAGGATCACCCCTCCACTTT,CASSLAGGLGSPLHF